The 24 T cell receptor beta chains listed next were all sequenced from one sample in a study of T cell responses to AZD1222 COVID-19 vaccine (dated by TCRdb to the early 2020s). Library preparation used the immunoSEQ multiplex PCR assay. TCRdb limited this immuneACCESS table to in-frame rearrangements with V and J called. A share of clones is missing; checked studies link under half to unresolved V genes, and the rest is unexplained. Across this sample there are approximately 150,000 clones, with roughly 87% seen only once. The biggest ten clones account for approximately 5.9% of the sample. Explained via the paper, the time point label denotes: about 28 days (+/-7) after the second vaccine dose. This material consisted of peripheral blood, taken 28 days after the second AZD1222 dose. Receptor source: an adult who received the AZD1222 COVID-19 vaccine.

CDR3 protein: CASSPQGGGNQPQHF. The CDR3 DNA sequence: TGTGCCAGCAGCCCCCAGGGGGGCGGCAATCAGCCCCAGCATTTT. V gene TRBV7-9 combines with J gene TRBJ1-5; 7 positions match TRBD1. Unmatched junction bases numbered 6, after V lost 5 bases and J lost 2 bases. The V gene's germline CDR1 is SEHNR and CDR2 FQNEAQ (reference sequence). This CDR3 spans 15 amino acids.

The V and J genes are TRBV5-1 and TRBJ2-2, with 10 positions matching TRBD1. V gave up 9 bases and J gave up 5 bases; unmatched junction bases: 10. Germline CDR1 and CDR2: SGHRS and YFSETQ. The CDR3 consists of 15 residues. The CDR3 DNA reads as TGCGCCACATCTCGAGAGGGACAGGGGACCGGGGAGCTGTTTTTT. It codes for CATSREGQGTGELFF. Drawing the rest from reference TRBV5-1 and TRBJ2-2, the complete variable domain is KAGVTQTPRYLIKTRGQQVTLSCSPISGHRSVSWYQQTPGQGLQFLFEYFSETQRNKGNFPGRFSGRQFSNSRSEMNVSTLELGDSALYLCATSREGQGTGELFFGEGSRLTVL.

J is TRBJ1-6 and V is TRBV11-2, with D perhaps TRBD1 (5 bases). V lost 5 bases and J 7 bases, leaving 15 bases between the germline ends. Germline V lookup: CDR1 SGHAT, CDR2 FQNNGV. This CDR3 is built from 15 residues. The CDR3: CASSPIGEGNSPLHF. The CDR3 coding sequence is TGTGCCAGCAGCCCGATAGGGGAGGGCAATTCACCCCTCCACTTT.

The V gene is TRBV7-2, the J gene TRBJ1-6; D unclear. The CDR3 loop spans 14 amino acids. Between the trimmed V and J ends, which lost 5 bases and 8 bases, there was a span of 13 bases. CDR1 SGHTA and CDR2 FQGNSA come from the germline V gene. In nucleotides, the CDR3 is TGTGCCAGCAGCATAGGACGTTATGATTCACCCCTCCACTTT. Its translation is CASSIGRYDSPLHF.

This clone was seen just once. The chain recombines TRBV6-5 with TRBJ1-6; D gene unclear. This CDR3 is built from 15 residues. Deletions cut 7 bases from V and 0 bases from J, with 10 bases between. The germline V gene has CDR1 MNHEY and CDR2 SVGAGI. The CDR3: CASTGPNSYNSPLHF. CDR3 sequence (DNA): TGTGCCAGCACCGGCCCAAACTCCTATAATTCACCCCTCCACTTT.

The CDR3: CATRQQGAIVGSVDEKLFF. In DNA, the CDR3 is TGCGCCACCCGCCAACAGGGGGCCATAGTTGGATCGGTGGATGAAAAACTGTTTTTT. This rearrangement joins TRBV4-1 to TRBJ1-4; 9 positions match TRBD1. This CDR3 region has 19 residues. Trimming removed 10 bases from V and 6 bases from J; junction bases left unmatched: 24. Germline assignment: CDR1 MGHRA and CDR2 YSYEKL.

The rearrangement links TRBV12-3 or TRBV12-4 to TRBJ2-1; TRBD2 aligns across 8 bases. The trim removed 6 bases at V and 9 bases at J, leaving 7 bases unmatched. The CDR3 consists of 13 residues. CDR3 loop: CASRRTSSSEQFF. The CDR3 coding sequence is TGTGCCAGCAGACGGACTAGCTCAAGTGAGCAGTTCTTC.

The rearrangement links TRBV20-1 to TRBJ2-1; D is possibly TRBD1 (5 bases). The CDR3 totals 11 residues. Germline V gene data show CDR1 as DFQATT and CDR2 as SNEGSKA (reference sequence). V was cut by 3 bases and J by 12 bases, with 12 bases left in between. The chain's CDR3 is CSASPRGGQFF. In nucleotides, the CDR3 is TGCAGTGCTAGCCCTAGGGGTGGGCAGTTCTTC.

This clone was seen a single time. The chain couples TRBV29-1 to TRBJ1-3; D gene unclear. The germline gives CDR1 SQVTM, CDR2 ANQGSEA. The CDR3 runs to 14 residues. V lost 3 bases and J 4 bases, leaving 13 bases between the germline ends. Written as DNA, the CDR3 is TGCAGCGTTGAGGTCCCTCTCGGAGGAAACACCATATATTTT. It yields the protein CSVEVPLGGNTIYF.

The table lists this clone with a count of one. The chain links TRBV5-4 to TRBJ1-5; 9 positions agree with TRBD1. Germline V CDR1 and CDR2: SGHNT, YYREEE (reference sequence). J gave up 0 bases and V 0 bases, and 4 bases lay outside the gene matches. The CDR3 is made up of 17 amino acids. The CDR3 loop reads CASSLGRTGVSNQPQHF. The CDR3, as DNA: TGTGCCAGCAGCTTGGGACGGACAGGGGTTAGCAATCAGCCCCAGCATTTT. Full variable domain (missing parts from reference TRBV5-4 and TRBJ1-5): ETGVTQSPTHLIKTRGQQVTLRCSSQSGHNTVSWYQQALGQGPQFIFQYYREEENGRGNFPPRFSGLQFPNYSSELNVNALELDDSALYLCASSLGRTGVSNQPQHFGDGTRLSIL.

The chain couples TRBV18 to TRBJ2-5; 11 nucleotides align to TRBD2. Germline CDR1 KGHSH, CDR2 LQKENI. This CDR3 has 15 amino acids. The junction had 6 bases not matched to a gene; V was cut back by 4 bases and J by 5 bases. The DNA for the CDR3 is TGTGCCAGCTCACTTAGCGGGGGGGTCCTGGAGACCCAGTACTTC. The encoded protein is CASSLSGGVLETQYF.

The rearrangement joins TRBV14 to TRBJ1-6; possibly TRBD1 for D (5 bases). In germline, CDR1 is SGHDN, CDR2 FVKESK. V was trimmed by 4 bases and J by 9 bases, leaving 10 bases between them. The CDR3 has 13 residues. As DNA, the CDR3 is TGTGCCAGCAGCCGTCAGGGTAGTTCACCCCTCCACTTT. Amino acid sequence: CASSRQGSSPLHF.

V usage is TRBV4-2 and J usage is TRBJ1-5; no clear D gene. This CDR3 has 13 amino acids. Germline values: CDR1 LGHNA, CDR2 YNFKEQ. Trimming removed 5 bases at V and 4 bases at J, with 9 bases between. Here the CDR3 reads CASSAEGNQPQHF. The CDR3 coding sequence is TGTGCCAGCAGCGCGGAGGGTAATCAGCCCCAGCATTTT.

In DNA, the CDR3 is TGTGCCAGCAGCTCGACAGGGGGAAATAATTCACCCCTCCACTTT. Its protein is CASSSTGGNNSPLHF. The chain uses TRBV11-3 and TRBJ1-6; TRBD1 matches 9 bases. The V gene end was trimmed by 4 bases and the J gene end by 5 bases; junction bases not matched to a gene: 3. Germline lookup yields CDR1 SGHNT and CDR2 YENEEA. This CDR3 comprises 15 residues.

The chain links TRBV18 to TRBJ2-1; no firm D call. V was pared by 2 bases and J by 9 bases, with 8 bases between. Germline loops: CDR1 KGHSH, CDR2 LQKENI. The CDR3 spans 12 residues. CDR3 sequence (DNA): TGTGCCAGCTCACCAGGGAACGGTGAGCAGTTCTTC. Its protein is CASSPGNGEQFF.

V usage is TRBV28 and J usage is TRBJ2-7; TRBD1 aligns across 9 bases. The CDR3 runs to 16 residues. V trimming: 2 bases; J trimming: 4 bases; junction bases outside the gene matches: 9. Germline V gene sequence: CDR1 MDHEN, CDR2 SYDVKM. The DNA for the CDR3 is TGTGCCAGCAGTTTAAGTGGGGGGGACAGGGCTTACGAGCAGTACTTC. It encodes CASSLSGGDRAYEQYF.

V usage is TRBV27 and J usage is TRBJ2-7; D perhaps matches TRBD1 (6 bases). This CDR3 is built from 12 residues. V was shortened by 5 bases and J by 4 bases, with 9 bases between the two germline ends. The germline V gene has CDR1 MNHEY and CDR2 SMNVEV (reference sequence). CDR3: CASSPTGYEQYF. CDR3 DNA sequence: TGTGCCAGCAGTCCCACAGGGTACGAGCAGTACTTC.

Written as DNA, the CDR3 is TGCGCCAGCAGCTCCCTCACCGGGACAGGGCACGAGCAGTACTTC. Its protein product is CASSSLTGTGHEQYF. The chain has TRBV5-1 and TRBJ2-7; 9 bases agree with TRBD1. There are 15 residues in the CDR3. The trim removed 3 bases at V and 5 bases at J, leaving 9 bases unmatched. Looked up from germline, CDR1 is SGHRS and CDR2 is YFSETQ.

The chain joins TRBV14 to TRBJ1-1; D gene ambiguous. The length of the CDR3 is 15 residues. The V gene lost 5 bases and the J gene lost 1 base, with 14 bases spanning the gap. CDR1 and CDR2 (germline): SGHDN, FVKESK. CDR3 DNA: TGTGCCAGCAGCAGGTCTTCTCCTTGGAACACTGAAGCTTTCTTT. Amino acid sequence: CASSRSSPWNTEAFF. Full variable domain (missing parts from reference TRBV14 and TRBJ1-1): EAGVTQFPSHSVIEKGQTVTLRCDPISGHDNLYWYRRVMGKEIKFLLHFVKESKQDESGMPNNRFLAERTGGTYSTLKVQPAELEDSGVYFCASSRSSPWNTEAFFGQGTRLTVV.

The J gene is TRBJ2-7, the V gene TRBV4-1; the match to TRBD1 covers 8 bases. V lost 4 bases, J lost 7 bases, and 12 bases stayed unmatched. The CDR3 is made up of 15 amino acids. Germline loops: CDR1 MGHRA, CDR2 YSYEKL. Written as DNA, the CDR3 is TGCGCCAGCAGCCGCCCGGACAGGGATCCGCGTGAGCAGTACTTC. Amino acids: CASSRPDRDPREQYF.

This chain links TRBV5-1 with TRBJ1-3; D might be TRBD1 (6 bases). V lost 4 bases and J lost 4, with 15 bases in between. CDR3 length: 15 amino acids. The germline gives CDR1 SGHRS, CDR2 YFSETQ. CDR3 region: CASSKTGHRGNTIYF. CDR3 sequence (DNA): TGCGCCAGCAGCAAAACAGGGCATCGCGGAAACACCATATATTTT.

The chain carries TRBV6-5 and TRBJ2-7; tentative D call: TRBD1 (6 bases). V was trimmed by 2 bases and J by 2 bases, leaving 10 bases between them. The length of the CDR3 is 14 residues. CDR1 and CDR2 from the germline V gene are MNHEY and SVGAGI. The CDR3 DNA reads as TGTGCCAGCAGTTACCAGGACAGCGCCTACGAGCAGTACTTC. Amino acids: CASSYQDSAYEQYF.

CDR3 in amino acids: CATQTGVIIQGNSPLHF. The CDR3 coding sequence is TGTGCCACTCAGACAGGAGTCATAATTCAAGGAAATTCACCCCTCCACTTT. The V and J genes are TRBV10-3 and TRBJ1-6, with TRBD1 as a possible D gene (6 bases). The length of the CDR3 is 17 residues. V was cut by 10 bases and J by 7 bases, with 26 bases left in between. CDR1 is ENHRY, CDR2 SYGVKD, per germline.

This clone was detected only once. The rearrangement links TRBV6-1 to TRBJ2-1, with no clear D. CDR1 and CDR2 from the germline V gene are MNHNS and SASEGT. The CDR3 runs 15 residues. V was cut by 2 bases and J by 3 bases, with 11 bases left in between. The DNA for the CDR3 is TGTGCCAGCAGTGAACTCACCGACCTCTACAATGAGCAGTTCTTC. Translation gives CASSELTDLYNEQFF.